This T cell receptor beta chain was captured by sequencing in a study of T cell responses to AZD1222 COVID-19 vaccine (dated by TCRdb to about 2021). Background for the entire study: AZD1222 recipients with second doses at about 4 weeks or about 12 weeks were pooled, because spike-specific TCR depth and breadth did not differ between schedules. Trial participants were enrolled into age subgroups of 18-55, 56-69 and 70-plus years, which contained 148, 28 and 57 TCR-sequenced participants, respectively. A total of about 250 trial participants underwent TCR sequencing, of whom some 200 had received two doses of AZD1222 and 26 had received two doses of the MenACWY control vaccine.

Read against the paper, the sample's time point label means: baseline before first vaccination. Vaccinee samples were obtained from the UK trials COV001 and COV002, which included a single-blind randomized controlled phase 2/3 trial of AZD1222 (ChAdOx1 nCoV-19) in healthy adults. Trial participant PBMC samples were collected at day 0 and day 28 after the second dose for TCRbeta chain sequencing. From cysteine to phenylalanine, the CDR3 is 16 amino acids long. Kept here is only the CDR3 DNA, which spans 48 bases and is read in frame from base 1. Relative to germline, V is 5 bases shorter and J is 7 bases shorter, with 20 bases between their ends. Via the germline V gene, CDR1 is LGHNA and CDR2 YNFKEQ. The CDR3 regions of human TCRbeta chains were subjected to immunosequencing. The authors' analysis ran thus. Repertoire TCRs were checked for matches against a reference library of SARS-CoV-2-specific TCRs that had been generated using the MIRA antigen-specificity platform. Breadth was defined as the fraction of unique TCRs that were SARS-CoV-2-associated. Depth was defined as the fraction of total T cells that were SARS-CoV-2-associated. Each spike-specific TCR was assigned to its reactive spike region and to a CD4 or CD8 class using the MIRA data. Log10-transformed breadth and depth values were compared by one-way ANOVA with Sidak's multiple comparisons tests. TCRdb re-hosts the immuneACCESS table, in-frame sequences only. Its copies lack some clones; in the studies checked, an unresolved V gene accounts for under half of them, and the cause for the rest is not known. V and J calls and clone size are as listed in that table; D and trimming were resolved from the DNA. This sample has 150,000 to 200,000 clones in its table, and about 90% of those were observed once. The ten largest clones capture around 5.8% of the sample.

For this clone: The clone's antigen remains unknown. Qualities for individual bases were not recorded, and no much larger clone is one base off.

Here is what the overall study found, with its caveats: CD4 TCRs associated with the vaccine covered the entire spike protein, and the dominant responses were in regions 160-218 and 743-854. Participants were mostly white British, with more females than males. The authors suggested clonal diversity may have been underestimated. Nearly half of unique spike-specific TCRs reportedly recognized epitopes outside regions mutated in the B.1.351 and B.1.1.7 variants. A significant rise in spike-specific TCR breadth and depth was observed after two AZD1222 doses relative to day 0 and relative to MenACWY recipients. Conclusions about previously exposed vaccinees were limited because only six or seven AZD1222 recipients were SARS-CoV-2 seropositive at baseline. Because no day 14 peak-response samples were available, the repertoires could be characterized only after the peak T cell response. The 56-69-year group was small, and its depth increase did not reach significance, likely because of low power.

The sequence joins TRBV4-2 to TRBJ2-2; TRBD1 might be the D gene, on 6 matching bases. The sequence came from an adult in good health. The sample was peripheral blood, taken on day 0 of AZD1222 vaccination. This receptor carries the CDR3 CASSSQTGQEGGELFF. The DNA sequence follows: TGTGCCAGCAGCAGCCAGACAGGCCAAGAGGGCGGGGAGCTGTTTTTT.